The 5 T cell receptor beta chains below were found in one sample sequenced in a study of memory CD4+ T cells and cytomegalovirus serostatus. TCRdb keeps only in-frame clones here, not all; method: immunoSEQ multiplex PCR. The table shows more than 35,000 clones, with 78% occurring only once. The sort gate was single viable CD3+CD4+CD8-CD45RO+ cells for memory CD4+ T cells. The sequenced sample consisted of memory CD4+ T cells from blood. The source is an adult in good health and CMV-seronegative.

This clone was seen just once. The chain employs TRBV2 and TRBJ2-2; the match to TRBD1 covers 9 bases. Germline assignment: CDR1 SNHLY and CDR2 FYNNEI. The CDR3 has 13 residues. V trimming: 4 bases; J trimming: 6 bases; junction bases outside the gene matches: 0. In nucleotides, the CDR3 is TGTGCCAGCAGTGGACAGGGGGCCGGGGAGCTGTTTTTT. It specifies CASSGQGAGELFF.

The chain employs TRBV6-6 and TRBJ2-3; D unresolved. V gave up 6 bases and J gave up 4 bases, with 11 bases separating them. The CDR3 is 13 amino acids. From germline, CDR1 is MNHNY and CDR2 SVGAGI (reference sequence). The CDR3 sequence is CASRVSTADTQYF. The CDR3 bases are TGTGCCAGCAGGGTTAGTACGGCAGATACGCAGTATTTT.

This CDR3 reads CASSLRTGEQYF. As DNA, the CDR3 is TGTGCCAGCAGTCTCCGGACTGGTGAGCAGTACTTC. The chain combines TRBV2 with TRBJ2-7; perhaps TRBD2 as D (5 bases). Germline V lookup: CDR1 SNHLY, CDR2 FYNNEI. V gave up 5 bases and J gave up 7 bases, with 12 bases separating them. CDR3 length equals 12 residues.

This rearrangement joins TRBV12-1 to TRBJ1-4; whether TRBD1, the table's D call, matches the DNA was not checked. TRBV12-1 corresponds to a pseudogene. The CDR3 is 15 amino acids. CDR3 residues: CASSFRAGADEKLFF. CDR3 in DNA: TGTGCCAGCAGCTTTAGGGCAGGGGCGGATGAAAAACTGTTTTTT.

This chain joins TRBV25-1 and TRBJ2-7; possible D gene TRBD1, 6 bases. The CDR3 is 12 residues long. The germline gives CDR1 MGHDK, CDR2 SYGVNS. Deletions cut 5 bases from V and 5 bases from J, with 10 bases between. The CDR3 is CASSNTGNEQYF. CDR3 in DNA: TGTGCCAGCAGTAATACAGGGAACGAGCAGTACTTC.